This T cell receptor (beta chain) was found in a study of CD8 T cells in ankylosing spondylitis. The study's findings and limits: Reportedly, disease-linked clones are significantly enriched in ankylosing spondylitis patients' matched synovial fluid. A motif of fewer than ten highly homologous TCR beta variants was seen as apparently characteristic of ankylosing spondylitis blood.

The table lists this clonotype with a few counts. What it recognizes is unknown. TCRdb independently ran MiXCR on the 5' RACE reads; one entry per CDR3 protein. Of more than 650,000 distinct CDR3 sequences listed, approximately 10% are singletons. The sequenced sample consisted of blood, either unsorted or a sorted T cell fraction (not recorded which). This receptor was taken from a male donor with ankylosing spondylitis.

CDR3 region: CASSSWTVNYGYTF. The CDR3 DNA is TGTGCCAGCAGCTCCTGGACTGTAAACTATGGCTACACCTTC. The V gene is TRBV12-3 or TRBV12-4, the J gene TRBJ1-2; D ambiguous. The germline V and J ends were trimmed by 6 bases and 2 bases, with 13 bases remaining between them. This CDR3 region has 14 residues.